The clone carrying this T cell receptor (beta chain) was counted a few times. Unique molecular identifiers were linked by the library to individual cDNA molecules. TCRdb re-called the RACE reads with MiXCR, one entry per CDR3 protein. The sample contains 140,000 or so distinct CDR3 sequences, about 11% of which appear only once. This record comes from a study of human T cells and chemical hapten exposure. V was pared by 0 bases and J by 4 bases, with 12 bases of the junction left unmatched. Germline V CDR1 and CDR2: MNHNY, SVGAGI (reference sequence). The CDR3 is 18 residues long. This sample's time point: patch test 2, 6 weeks after DPC sensitization. The sample's treatment: therapeutic diphenylcyclopropenone sensitization with weekly scalp DPC. Researchers sampled blood before each patch test went on.

Sequencing was performed on whole blood, taken in connection with sensitization to the hapten diphenylcyclopropenone (DPC). The origin of this receptor is a woman in her forties or fifties with alopecia areata. Some clones in this sample may be carry-over from other donors' samples. The gene calls are TRBV6-6 and TRBJ2-1; the match to TRBD2 covers 7 bases. The CDR3, as DNA: TGTGCCAGCAGTTACTCGACAGCAGCGGGACCCCTATACAATGAGCAGTTCTTC. Encoded protein: CASSYSTAAGPLYNEQFF.